A selection of T cell receptor beta chains follows, all from one sample in a study of regulatory T cells in long-lasting Graves disease. TCRdb recomputed calls from the multiplex PCR reads with MiXCR, one row per CDR3 protein. The table shows about 530,000 distinct CDR3 sequences, with roughly 16% occurring only once. The same specimen was also included in a second study, on T cells in Graves' hyperthyroidism and ophthalmopathy.

Sequenced here: peripheral blood mononuclear cells (PBMCs), sampled at new diagnosis, from a patient treated with antithyroid drugs. These receptors were collected from a woman between 40 and 65 years old with Graves disease. Both conserved end residues are part of each CDR3. Fields, in order: V gene, D gene, clone size, J gene, CDR3 DNA, CDR3 protein. D genes are given only for firm matches. The size field is filled for only some rows; it gives once, few, many or a size class.

>TRBV6-5|NA|many|TRBJ1-1
TGTGCCAGCAGTTACTCGCAGGACCTTAACACTGAAGCTTTCTTT
CASSYSQDLNTEAFF
>TRBV20-1|NA|few|TRBJ1-1
TGCAGTGCTAGAGATAGGGCTACCGGGGGGTGGGCTTTCTTT
CSARDRATGGWAFF
>TRBV28|NA|many|TRBJ1-1
TGTGCCAGCAGTGACAAAAGCCCAGCTTTCTTT
CASSDKSPAFF
>TRBV10-3|NA|few|TRBJ2-3
TGTGCCATCAGTGCCCTGCCTGACACTAGCACAGATACGCAGTATTTT
CAISALPDTSTDTQYF
>TRBV20-1|NA|many|TRBJ2-7
TGCAGTGCCGACCGAAAAGACAGGTCCTACGAGCAGTACTTC
CSADRKDRSYEQYF
>TRBV5-1|TRBD1|few|TRBJ2-1
TGCGCCAGCAGCTTAGAGACAGGGGCCAATGAGCAGTTCTTC
CASSLETGANEQFF
>TRBV7-9|TRBD1|few|TRBJ1-6
TGTGCCAGCGAACAGATGGGACAGGGCAGCACCCTCCACTTT
CASEQMGQGSTLHF
>TRBV7-2|TRBD1|many|TRBJ2-1
TGTGCCAGCAGTCGCGGGACAGGGACTGTTGATGAGCAGTTCTTC
CASSRGTGTVDEQFF
>TRBV7-8|NA|many|TRBJ1-2
TGTGCCAGCAGCCAGAGACGGGGACCCGGCTATGGCTACACCTTC
CASSQRRGPGYGYTF
>TRBV20-1|TRBD2|many|TRBJ2-1
TGCAGTGCTTTCACGATTCTAGCGGGGGGAAATGAGCAGTTCTTC
CSAFTILAGGNEQFF
>TRBV5-4|TRBD2|NA|TRBJ2-2
TGTGCCAGCAGCTCCGGGACTAGCGGGGGGGCCACCGGGGAGCTGTTTTTT
CASSSGTSGGATGELFF
>TRBV3-1|TRBD1|many|TRBJ2-5
TGTGCCAGCAGCCAGGGGACAGGGGGCGCGCAGACCCAGTACTTC
CASSQGTGGAQTQYF
>TRBV6-2/TRBV6-3|NA|NA|TRBJ1-2
TGTGCCAGCAGACCCCCGGGGGGATTCGGGGGCTACACCTTC
CASRPPGGFGGYTF
>TRBV12-3/TRBV12-4|NA|few|TRBJ1-5
TGTGCCAGCAGTCCCCATGGCCCCGGCAATCAGCCCCAGCATTTT
CASSPHGPGNQPQHF
>TRBV11-1|TRBD2|many|TRBJ2-7
TGTGCCAGCAGCTCCGGACTAGCGGGCGAGCAGTACTTC
CASSSGLAGEQYF
>TRBV9|NA|NA|TRBJ2-7
TGTGCCAGCAGCCCGACAGGATCCCCTGCCTACGAGCAGTACTTC
CASSPTGSPAYEQYF
>TRBV11-3|TRBD1|few|TRBJ2-4
TGTGCCAGCAGTCTCAGGGGGCGCGGGTACTTC
CASSLRGRGYF
>TRBV3-1|NA|NA|TRBJ2-6
TGTGCCAGCAGCCAAGTGGCCTTGGCTGGGGCCAACGTCCTGACTTTC
CASSQVALAGANVLTF
>TRBV3-1|NA|many|TRBJ2-7
TGTGCCAGCAGCCAGGGACTCTACGAGCAGTACTTC
CASSQGLYEQYF
>TRBV27|NA|many|TRBJ1-2
TGTGCCAGCAAGGGGTCCAGCTCTAACTATGGCTACACCTTC
CASKGSSSNYGYTF
>TRBV29-1|NA|many|TRBJ2-5
TGCAGCGCCTGGGGCCGCAGGGGCAGCCGAGAGACCCAGTACTTC
CSAWGRRGSRETQYF
>TRBV19|NA|few|TRBJ1-6
TGTGCCAGTAGTATTGGTGAGGGAAAGGATTCACCCCTCCACTTT
CASSIGEGKDSPLHF
>TRBV7-9|TRBD1|few|TRBJ1-3
TGTGCCAGCAGCTTAATGTTGGGACAGGGCTACAACTCTGGAAACACCATATATTTT
CASSLMLGQGYNSGNTIYF